Presented here are 17 T cell receptor beta chains from one specimen sequenced in a study of tumor-infiltrating lymphocytes in primary liver carcinoma. The researchers produced TCR beta cDNA from roughly 500 ng total RNA with a constant-region primer. Three nested multiplex PCR rounds of slightly modified ARM-PCR generated TCR beta libraries. Each of the first two PCR rounds ran nine to ten cycles with TRBV1-TRBV30 forward and C-beta reverse primers. TCRdb reprocessed the multiplex PCR reads via MiXCR and lists one record per CDR3 protein. The table lists 85,000 to 100,000 distinct CDR3 sequences, around 68% of them singletons. From unsorted bulk tissue weighing about 17-30 mg, DNA and RNA were co-extracted. Material for sequencing was tumor-adjacent normal liver tissue. Source of these receptors: a man in his forties with primary liver carcinoma and hepatitis B virus infection.

A remark on this clonotype: This may arise from a read error, as a much more abundant clone is one base away. As the CDR3 is not closed by the conserved phenylalanine or tryptophan, this likely results from a read error. The chain carries TRBV5-4 and TRBJ2-5; TRBD1 matches at 10 bases. Germline V gene sequence: CDR1 SGHNT, CDR2 YYREEE (reference sequence). The V segment lost 4 bases and the J segment 1 base; nucleotides outside the gene matches: 7. There are 16 residues in the CDR3. This chain's CDR3 is CASSLPGQGSQETQYS. The CDR3 nucleotides are TGTGCCAGCAGCCTACCGGGACAGGGGTCCCAAGAGACCCAGTACTCC.

About this clonotype itself: No conserved phenylalanine or tryptophan ends this CDR3, so it is likely a read error. V usage is TRBV11-2 and J usage is TRBJ2-1, with D unresolved. This CDR3 has 15 residues. Germline CDR1 SGHAT, CDR2 FQNNGV. The CDR3 spells CACSFVLSPYNEQFL. CDR3 DNA sequence: TGTGCCTGCAGCTTTGTGTTATCGCCCTACAATGAGCAGTTCCTC.

The chain carries TRBV28 and TRBJ1-5, with 7 bases lining up with TRBD1. Germline trimming cut 9 bases from V and 9 bases from J; bases unmatched to any gene: 14. Germline V gene sequence: CDR1 MDHEN, CDR2 SYDVKM. CDR3 length: 14 amino acids. CDR3 nucleotides: TGTGCCAGTATGGCCAGGGACAGTCTATGGCCCCAGCATTTT. This encodes CASMARDSLWPQHF.

There are many counts of this clonotype. The J gene is TRBJ2-1, the V gene TRBV29-1; TRBD1 matches at 9 bases. CDR3 length equals 13 residues. V lost 1 base, J lost 7 bases, and 2 bases stayed unmatched. The V gene's germline CDR1 is SQVTM and CDR2 ANQGSEA. CDR3 nucleotide sequence: TGCAGCGTTGAAGGACAGGGGGGTAATGAGCAGTTCTTC. Translated, it gives CSVEGQGGNEQFF.

The V call is TRBV2, the J call TRBJ2-6; 12 bases are shared with TRBD1. This CDR3 has 16 residues. V lost 9 bases and J lost 1; bases outside the gene matches: 4. Per the germline V gene, CDR1 is SNHLY and CDR2 is FYNNEI. The CDR3 region is CASSGQGASGANVLTF. The CDR3 DNA reads as TGTGCCAGTTCGGGACAGGGGGCTTCTGGGGCCAACGTCCTGACTTTC. Complete variable domain (other parts from reference TRBV2 and TRBJ2-6): EPEVTQTPSHQVTQMGQEVILRCVPISNHLYFYWYRQILGQKVEFLVSFYNNEISEKSEIFDDQFSVERPDGSNFTLKIRSTKLEDSAMYFCASSGQGASGANVLTFGAGSRLTVL.

Of note for this clonotype: It is likely a read error, because the conserved phenylalanine at the end of the CDR3 is missing. Because the CDR3's place on the DNA is in doubt, the DNA is left out and the CDR3 is given as listed by TCRdb. The chain joins TRBV6-1 to TRBJ2-7; TRBD2 was called by the table and not checked on the DNA. The CDR3 spans 14 residues, counting both ends. Germline V gives CDR1 MNHNS, CDR2 SASEGT. CDR3 region: CASREGRRDDEEYI.

This clonotype was picked up one time. The rearrangement joins TRBV5-6 to TRBJ1-4; maybe TRBD1 (5 bases). CDR1 is SGHDT, CDR2 YYEEEE, per germline. The CDR3 covers 14 residues. Trimming removed 1 base from V and 7 bases from J, with 11 bases in between. The CDR3, as DNA: TGTGCCAGCAGCTTGAGGGGCACGGCTGAAAAACTGTTTTTT. This codes for CASSLRGTAEKLFF.

In the case of this clonotype: The junction shows a germline mismatch at one end, possibly a read error. The rearrangement links TRBV11-1 to TRBJ2-4, with a possible D match to TRBD2 (6 bases). The germline CDR1 and CDR2 sequences are SGHAT and FQDESV (reference sequence). This CDR3 comprises 13 residues. CDR3 coding DNA: TGTGGCAGCAGCTCCGGGGGACGGGACTTTCAGTACTTC. Protein sequence: CGSSSGGRDFQYF.

This clonotype was seen many times. V usage is TRBV10-3 and J usage is TRBJ2-1; 10 bases map to TRBD1. Germline CDR1 reads ENHRY; CDR2 reads SYGVKD. V lost 7 bases and J lost 8; bases outside the gene matches: 5. The CDR3 covers 13 residues. DNA for the CDR3: TGTGCCATCACCATGGACAGGGGGGATGAGCAGTTCTTC. Its translation is CAITMDRGDEQFF.

Of note for this clonotype: It may be a read error: a sequence one base away is much more abundant. This chain links TRBV30 with TRBJ2-2; D remains ambiguous. Looked up from germline, CDR1 is GTSNPN and CDR2 is SVGIG (reference sequence). The CDR3 spans 14 residues. CDR3 protein: CAWSVQRNAGELFF. In nucleotides, the CDR3 is TGTGCCTGGAGTGTTCAGAGGAACGCCGGGGAGCTGTTTTTT.

Points on this clonotype: Likely a read error: the CDR3 ends without its conserved phenylalanine or tryptophan. The chain has TRBV12-3 or TRBV12-4 and TRBJ2-7; D may be TRBD2 (7 bases). This CDR3 contains 13 residues. V shed 9 bases and J shed 7 bases, with 19 bases lying between them. CDR3: CASEARGAREQYY. CDR3 coding DNA: TGTGCCAGTGAGGCCCGGGGGGCTCGTGAGCAGTACTAT.

To note about this clonotype: Lacking the conserved final phenylalanine or tryptophan, this CDR3 likely reflects a read error. The gene calls are TRBV11-1 and TRBJ2-1, with 10 positions matching TRBD2. This CDR3 is built from 15 residues. Germline V gene sequence: CDR1 SGHAT, CDR2 FQDESV (reference sequence). CDR3 amino acids: CASSSWTSGFNEQFL. The CDR3 DNA reads TGCGCCAGCAGCTCATGGACTAGCGGATTCAATGAGCAGTTCCTC.

The chain links TRBV11-2 to TRBJ2-3; TRBD2 might be the D (6 bases). The CDR3 has 16 residues. V was pared by 5 bases and J by 5 bases, with 20 bases between. The germline V gene has CDR1 SGHAT and CDR2 FQNNGV. The CDR3 reads CASSHPGGRGKDTQYF. CDR3 DNA sequence: TGTGCCAGCAGCCACCCAGGAGGGAGAGGAAAAGATACGCAGTATTTT.

Note on this clonotype: A read error is possible here, since a much larger clone lies one base away. V is TRBV6-2 or TRBV6-3 and J is TRBJ2-7; 8 nucleotides align to TRBD1. The CDR3 totals 12 residues. Per germline, CDR1 MNHEY and CDR2 SVGEGT. The CDR3 sequence: CVTRTGPRVQYF. CDR3 sequence (DNA): TGTGTCACCAGGACAGGGCCGAGGGTGCAGTACTTC.

A remark on this clonotype: Mismatch with germline at one junction end may stem from a read error. The chain employs TRBV11-2 and TRBJ2-7; the D gene is possibly TRBD1 (6 bases). Germline-derived CDR1 and CDR2 are SGHAT and FQNNGV. There are 11 residues in the CDR3. CDR3 region: CASGQTYEQYF. CDR3 sequence (DNA): TGTGCCAGCGGACAGACCTACGAGCAATACTTC.

The chain employs TRBV5-1 and TRBJ2-1; D is unclear. The CDR3 consists of 13 residues. Germline lookup yields CDR1 SGHRS and CDR2 YFSETQ. Trimming left V 5 bases short and J 5 bases short, with 11 bases between. CDR3 in amino acids: CASSPPMNNEQFF. In DNA, the CDR3 is TGCGCCAGCAGTCCCCCCATGAACAATGAGCAGTTCTTC.

This clonotype appeared many times. V and J are TRBV11-2 and TRBJ2-5, with D possibly TRBD2 on 5 matching bases. Germline V gives CDR1 SGHAT, CDR2 FQNNGV. V dropped 8 bases and J dropped 8 bases, with 21 bases sitting between them. The CDR3 totals 14 residues. CDR3 amino acids: CASQVPGSAGTQYF. In DNA, the CDR3 is TGTGCCAGCCAAGTCCCGGGGAGCGCCGGAACCCAGTACTTC.